The 19 T cell receptor beta chains given below trace back to one sample, sequenced in a study of blood T cell repertoires in COVID-19. TCRdb's copy holds only in-frame clones and misses some; the assay was immunoSEQ multiplex PCR. Of roughly 200,000 clones in the sample, roughly 84% were seen once. The sequencing sample was made of PBMCs or T cells enriched from blood (not recorded which). These receptors all come from a woman under 40 who had been exposed to COVID-19.

A few counts support this clone. The V gene is TRBV2, the J gene TRBJ1-1, with D unclear. This CDR3 is built from 15 residues. CDR1 is SNHLY, CDR2 FYNNEI, per germline. Trimming removed 4 bases at V and 1 base at J, with 13 bases between. The CDR3 DNA is TGTGCCAGCAGTGTAGACGGAACAGAGAACACTGAAGCTTTCTTT. Protein: CASSVDGTENTEAFF.

The chain recombines TRBV3-1 (or the pseudogene TRBV3-2) with TRBJ2-2, with a possible D match to TRBD1 (6 bases). V was cut by 1 base and J by 4 bases, with 16 bases left in between. This CDR3 region has 17 residues. CDR1 is LGHDT, CDR2 YNNKEL, per germline (reference sequence). The CDR3 region is CASSQAWFRGGTGELFF. DNA for the CDR3: TGTGCCAGCAGCCAAGCTTGGTTCAGGGGCGGCACCGGGGAGCTGTTTTTT.

The rearrangement uses TRBV7-2 and TRBJ1-1, with D unresolved. The germline V gene encodes CDR1 SGHTA and CDR2 FQGNSA. The CDR3 covers 15 residues. Trimming took 1 base from V and 3 from J, leaving 12 bases between them. CDR3 sequence (DNA): TGTGCCAGCAGCTTAGAGGAGGCGGTGGACACTGAAGCTTTCTTT. It translates to CASSLEEAVDTEAFF.

The gene calls are TRBV11-2 and TRBJ2-5; TRBD1 aligns across 9 bases. The CDR3 runs 16 residues. The germline V gene encodes CDR1 SGHAT and CDR2 FQNNGV. Trimming at V came to 5 bases and at J to 4 bases, leaving 11 bases not matched to a gene. Here the CDR3 DNA reads TGTGCCAGCAGCAGAACGGGACAGGGTTTATTAGAGACCCAGTACTTC. This codes for CASSRTGQGLLETQYF.

This clone was seen only once. The chain carries TRBV27 and TRBJ2-7; 12 nucleotides match TRBD2. The germline V gene has CDR1 MNHEY and CDR2 SMNVEV (reference sequence). This CDR3 contains 16 residues. V shed 5 bases and J 6 bases; nucleotides not matched to a gene: 11. Here the CDR3 reads CASSPLLAGGLGEQYF. For the CDR3, the DNA is TGTGCCAGCAGTCCCCTTCTAGCGGGGGGGCTGGGCGAGCAGTACTTC.

The J gene is TRBJ1-2, the V gene TRBV5-6; 8 bases are a match to TRBD1. The length of the CDR3 is 15 residues. CDR1 is SGHDT, CDR2 YYEEEE, per germline. J lost 2 bases, V lost 3 bases, and 6 bases had no gene match. CDR3 region: CASSSRQGMNYGYTF. CDR3 DNA sequence: TGTGCCAGCAGCTCACGACAGGGGATGAACTATGGCTACACCTTC.

The chain couples TRBV3-1 (or the pseudogene TRBV3-2) to TRBJ2-7; maybe TRBD1 (5 bases). This CDR3 region has 12 residues. V was clipped by 3 bases and J by 5 bases, with 8 bases between them. The V gene's germline CDR1 is LGHDT and CDR2 YNNKEL (reference sequence). Here the CDR3 reads CASSHQQDEQYF. Written as DNA, the CDR3 is TGTGCCAGCAGCCACCAACAGGACGAGCAGTACTTC.

The table lists this clone with a count of one. The chain carries TRBV10-2 and TRBJ2-7; D may be TRBD1 (6 bases). From germline, CDR1 is WSHSY and CDR2 SAAADI. The CDR3 covers 13 residues. The V end lost 10 bases, the J end lost 0 bases, and 13 bases lay between the germline ends. CDR3 residues: CANSGVSSYEQYF. The CDR3 DNA follows: TGCGCCAACTCAGGGGTTAGCTCCTACGAGCAGTACTTC.

This clone was observed once. The V call is TRBV11-2, the J call TRBJ2-3; 9 positions match TRBD2. J lost 5 bases, V lost 4 bases, and 13 bases had no gene match. Germline-derived CDR1 and CDR2 are SGHAT and FQNNGV. CDR3 size: 17 residues. The CDR3 is CASSSYLSGGRVDTQYF. The CDR3 DNA sequence: TGTGCCAGCAGCTCCTACCTAAGCGGGGGGCGGGTAGATACGCAGTATTTT. The whole variable domain, remainder taken from reference TRBV11-2 and TRBJ2-3, is EAGVAQSPRYKIIEKRQSVAFWCNPISGHATLYWYQQILGQGPKLLIQFQNNGVVDDSQLPKDRFSAERLKGVDSTLKIQPAKLEDSAVYLCASSSYLSGGRVDTQYFGPGTRLTVL.

The gene calls are TRBV10-3 and TRBJ2-1; 8 bases match TRBD2. The germline V gene encodes CDR1 ENHRY and CDR2 SYGVKD. V lost 4 bases to trimming and J lost 0 bases; unmatched junction nucleotides: 11. This CDR3 has 18 amino acids. The CDR3 DNA follows: TGTGCCATCAGTGCTTTAGCGGGGCCCAAGAGCTCCTACAATGAGCAGTTCTTC. Amino acids: CAISALAGPKSSYNEQFF.

The rearrangement links TRBV4-2 to TRBJ2-3; 15 bases are shared with TRBD2. The CDR3 totals 16 residues. V lost 3 bases to trimming and J lost 6 bases; unmatched junction nucleotides: 4. Germline CDR1 is LGHNA and CDR2 is YNFKEQ. In DNA form, the CDR3 reads TGTGCCAGCAGCCAGGACGGGACTAGCGGGGGGGATACGCAGTATTTT. Its protein product is CASSQDGTSGGDTQYF.

The J gene is TRBJ1-2, the V gene TRBV27, with 7 bases identical to TRBD1. Germline loops: CDR1 MNHEY, CDR2 SMNVEV (reference sequence). The ends lost 6 bases at V and 4 bases at J; junction bases unmatched: 11. The CDR3 sequence is 15 residues long. CDR3 bases: TGTGCCAGCAGATATTCAGGGGGTCCTGTCTATGGCTACACCTTC. This gives the protein CASRYSGGPVYGYTF.

The chain couples TRBV19 to TRBJ1-1; 8 nucleotides line up with TRBD1. This CDR3 region has 15 residues. V shed 6 bases and J 1 base; nucleotides not matched to a gene: 7. Germline CDR1 LNHDA, CDR2 SQIVND (reference sequence). The CDR3 sequence: CASRIRGQGNTEAFF. CDR3 DNA sequence: TGTGCCAGTAGGATCCGAGGACAGGGGAACACTGAAGCTTTCTTT.

In its sample, this clone was seen once. The V call is TRBV13, the J call TRBJ2-1; TRBD2 matches 10 bases. The CDR3 is 15 amino acids. Germline V lookup: CDR1 PRHDT, CDR2 FYEKMQ (reference sequence). V was clipped by 3 bases and J by 6 bases; unmatched bases: 5. The CDR3 nucleotides read TGTGCCAGCAGCTTGGTTACTAGCGGGGTCAATGAGCAGTTCTTC. Its protein product is CASSLVTSGVNEQFF.

As DNA, the CDR3 is TGTGCCAGCAGTACAGGGGTATCTGAAGCTTTCTTT. Its protein product is CASSTGVSEAFF. The rearrangement joins TRBV6-6 to TRBJ1-1, with 7 bases matching TRBD1. The trim removed 5 bases at V and 6 bases at J, leaving 3 bases unmatched. The germline gives CDR1 MNHNY, CDR2 SVGAGI (reference sequence). The CDR3 consists of 12 residues.

The chain joins TRBV7-2 to TRBJ1-6; D is unclear. Germline V CDR1 and CDR2: SGHTA, FQGNSA. The CDR3 consists of 13 residues. Trimming stripped 2 bases from V and 8 bases from J, with 7 bases between. The CDR3 is CASSLSLDSPLHF. The CDR3 DNA is TGTGCCAGCAGCTTAAGCTTGGATTCACCCCTCCACTTT.

For the CDR3, the DNA is TGTGCCAGCGGGTCTAGCGGGGGGCCCACAGATACGCAGTATTTT. Protein sequence: CASGSSGGPTDTQYF. The chain carries TRBV7-9 and TRBJ2-3; 11 bases map to TRBD2. The CDR3 has 15 amino acids. The germline gives CDR1 SEHNR, CDR2 FQNEAQ (reference sequence). Germline trimming cut 8 bases from V and 2 bases from J; bases unmatched to any gene: 6.

The table lists this clone with a few counts. The V gene is TRBV5-1, the J gene TRBJ2-3; D may be TRBD2 (5 bases). V lost 1 base, J lost 0 bases, and 21 bases lay in between. Germline lookup yields CDR1 SGHRS and CDR2 YFSETQ. CDR3 length equals 19 residues. DNA of the CDR3: TGCGCCAGCAGCTTGACGGAAAAACTACTAGGATCTAGCACAGATACGCAGTATTTT. This codes for CASSLTEKLLGSSTDTQYF.

V and J are TRBV7-9 and TRBJ2-3; 10 bases map to TRBD1. Germline V gene sequence: CDR1 SEHNR, CDR2 FQNEAQ (reference sequence). The CDR3 length is 16 residues. V lost 5 bases to trimming and J lost 2 bases; unmatched junction nucleotides: 7. The CDR3 here is CASSPRTGGNTDTQYF. The CDR3 nucleotides read TGTGCCAGCAGCCCCCGGACAGGGGGAAACACAGATACGCAGTATTTT.